This T cell receptor beta chain was identified during a study of blood T cells in healthy people across ages. Study conclusions and caveats: Estimates of diversity drawn from one million T cells were considered underestimates. There were more naive CD4+ cells and higher diversity in long-lived donors than in aged donors.

A J-beta primer mix and a sample-barcoded 5' primer were used in a second PCR of about 7 to 12 cycles. A tag from a template-switch adaptor with 12 random nucleotides marked each cDNA molecule. There were at least 2.5 million CDR3-containing paired-end reads obtained from each sample. One entry per CDR3 protein, called by TCRdb with MiXCR from the 5' RACE reads. Of 700,000 to 800,000 distinct CDR3 sequences in the sample, around 46% were seen once. Deletions cut 2 bases from V and 8 bases from J, with 7 bases between. This CDR3 is 12 amino acids long. The V gene's germline CDR1 is MGHRA and CDR2 YSYEKL. As concerns this clonotype: What it binds is unknown.

The sequence was obtained from a woman aged 55-69 years in good health. The sequenced sample was blood. The V call is TRBV4-1, the J call TRBJ2-1, with D hard to call. The CDR3 coding sequence is TGCGCCAGCAGCCAAAGTAACGATGAGCAGTTCTTC. Its translation is CASSQSNDEQFF.